The rows below give T cell receptor beta chains drawn from one sample of a study of cytomegalovirus exposure and HLA in healthy donors. The data were produced by immunoSEQ multiplex PCR, yet TCRdb's version contains in-frame clones alone and is incomplete. The data contain around 150,000 clones, 70% to 90% of them singletons. Sequencing was performed on PBMCs. Receptors were obtained from a man aged 50 to 59 in good health and CMV-seronegative. Each CDR3 is given with its conserved first and last residue. Each record gives: V gene, D gene, clone size, J gene, CDR3 length, CDR3 protein, CDR3 DNA. D genes are given only for firm matches. The size field is filled for only some rows; it gives once, few, many or a size class.

>TRBV18|.|once|TRBJ1-1|15
CASSPPIPGQFEAFF
TGTGCCAGCTCACCACCGATCCCTGGGCAGTTTGAAGCTTTCTTT
>TRBV19|TRBD2|.|TRBJ2-7|14
CASSRRGSQWEQYF
TGTGCCAGTAGCCGGCGGGGGTCACAGTGGGAGCAGTACTTC
>TRBV2|TRBD1|.|TRBJ1-1|15
CASSVEGAVNTEAFF
TGTGCCAGCAGTGTGGAGGGGGCTGTGAACACTGAAGCTTTCTTT
>TRBV5-1|.|.|TRBJ2-7|14
CASSLVPDSYEQYF
TGCGCCAGCAGCTTGGTCCCGGACTCCTACGAGCAGTACTTC
>TRBV6-1|TRBD1|once|TRBJ1-2|16
CASSEGIGQGAGGYTF
TGTGCCAGCAGTGAAGGGATCGGACAGGGGGCGGGTGGCTACACCTTC
>TRBV14|TRBD1|.|TRBJ1-2|14
CASSPGTGGTGYTF
TGTGCCAGCAGCCCCGGGACAGGGGGCACTGGCTACACCTTC
>TRBV6-6|TRBD1|once|TRBJ1-1|13
CASTGQGNTEAFF
TGTGCCAGCACCGGACAGGGGAACACTGAAGCTTTCTTT
>TRBV7-2|.|.|TRBJ2-7|11
CASSLVIEQYF
TGTGCCAGCAGCTTAGTTATCGAGCAGTACTTC
>TRBV27|TRBD2|.|TRBJ2-1|15
CASSRGLAWSNEQFF
TGTGCCAGCAGTCGGGGACTAGCGTGGTCCAATGAGCAGTTCTTC
>TRBV27|TRBD1|.|TRBJ1-1|14
CASTRQGPNTEAFF
TGTGCCAGCACTCGACAGGGACCGAACACTGAAGCTTTCTTT
>TRBV6-1|.|once|TRBJ2-7|15
CASPRQSHDSYEQYF
TGTGCCAGTCCTAGACAGTCACACGATTCCTACGAGCAGTACTTC
>TRBV30|.|.|TRBJ1-4|13
CAWGEAGNEKLFF
TGTGCCTGGGGGGAGGCAGGTAATGAAAAACTGTTTTTT
>TRBV27|.|.|TRBJ2-1|15
CASSAGRILYNEQFF
TGTGCCAGCAGCGCGGGACGGATCCTTTACAATGAGCAGTTCTTC
>TRBV5-1|.|.|TRBJ2-7|17
CASSLVVGHPSSYEQYF
TGCGCCAGCAGCTTGGTAGTGGGACACCCAAGCTCCTACGAGCAGTACTTC
>TRBV6-1|.|.|TRBJ1-2|13
CASRGGAGYGYTF
TGTGCCAGCAGGGGGGGAGCCGGATATGGCTACACCTTC
>TRBV6-1|TRBD1|.|TRBJ1-1|13
CASSGDRENEAFF
TGTGCCAGCAGTGGGGACAGGGAGAATGAAGCTTTCTTT
>TRBV5-1|.|.|TRBJ2-7|15
CASSLASSQDYEQYF
TGCGCCAGCAGCTTGGCCTCTAGCCAGGACTACGAGCAGTACTTC
>TRBV7-3|TRBD2|.|TRBJ2-7|13
CASSLSSGDEQYF
TGTGCCAGCAGCTTATCTAGCGGGGACGAGCAGTACTTC
>TRBV2|TRBD1|.|TRBJ1-1|12
CAGGRGRTEAFF
TGTGCCGGTGGCAGGGGGCGGACTGAAGCTTTCTTT
>TRBV7-3|TRBD1|.|TRBJ2-3|16
CASSLTTGAQADTQYF
TGTGCCAGCAGCTTAACGACAGGGGCTCAGGCAGATACGCAGTATTTT
>TRBV7-9|.|.|TRBJ2-3|14
CASSESGESDTQYF
TGTGCCAGCAGCGAATCAGGGGAGTCAGATACGCAGTATTTT
>TRBV29-1|.|.|TRBJ2-6|14
CSATLSSGANVLTF
TGCAGCGCTACCCTGAGCTCTGGGGCCAACGTCCTGACTTTC
>TRBV23-1|.|once|TRBJ2-2|15
CASSQSIGAVRELFF
TGCGCCAGCAGTCAATCTATTGGGGCCGTTCGGGAGCTGTTTTTT
>TRBV7-6|TRBD1|once|TRBJ2-2|19
CASSLLGDRGPANTGELFF
TGTGCCAGCAGCCTTTTAGGGGACAGGGGGCCAGCGAACACCGGGGAGCTGTTTTTT
>TRBV27|.|.|TRBJ1-1|11
CASSLGQRAFF
TGTGCCAGCAGTTTAGGGCAAAGAGCTTTCTTT
>TRBV2|.|.|TRBJ1-6|13
CASRGRENSPLHF
TGTGCCAGCAGAGGCCGGGAAAATTCACCCCTCCACTTT
>TRBV5-1|.|.|TRBJ1-3|14
CASSLGHSGNTIYF
TGCGCCAGCAGCTTGGGTCACTCTGGAAACACCATATATTTT
>TRBV2|.|few|TRBJ2-1|14
CASSPGTYYNEQFF
TGTGCCAGCAGCCCTGGGACTTACTACAATGAGCAGTTCTTC
>TRBV27|.|once|TRBJ2-1|13
CASRDSTDNEQFF
TGTGCCAGCAGGGACAGTACCGACAATGAGCAGTTCTTC
>TRBV5-1|TRBD1|few|TRBJ2-2|15
CASHTRGPNTGELFF
TGCGCCAGCCATACCAGGGGGCCCAACACCGGGGAGCTGTTTTTT
>TRBV28|.|once|TRBJ1-2|13
CASKPGSNYGYTF
TGTGCCTCAAAGCCCGGGAGTAACTATGGCTACACCTTC
>TRBV6-1|.|.|TRBJ2-5|15
CASSEAGTQQETQYF
TGTGCCAGCAGTGAAGCCGGGACTCAACAAGAGACCCAGTACTTC
>TRBV5-4|.|.|TRBJ2-2|15
CASSFVRGDTGELFF
TGTGCCAGCAGCTTCGTTAGAGGAGACACCGGGGAGCTGTTTTTT
>TRBV19|TRBD1|.|TRBJ1-5|16
CASSPWTGPSNQPQHF
TGTGCCAGTAGTCCCTGGACAGGACCTAGCAATCAGCCCCAGCATTTT
>TRBV10-1|.|.|TRBJ2-1|13
CASSSGPHNEQFF
TGCGCCAGTTCCAGCGGACCCCACAATGAGCAGTTCTTC
>TRBV18|.|.|TRBJ1-1|15
CASSPPTGRGAEAFF
TGTGCCAGCTCACCCCCAACAGGGAGGGGGGCTGAAGCTTTCTTT
>TRBV7-8|.|once|TRBJ2-1|16
CASSRRGNPVNNEQFF
TGTGCCAGCAGCCGCAGGGGAAACCCAGTAAACAATGAGCAGTTCTTC
>TRBV5-5|TRBD2|.|TRBJ2-5|20
CASSFRSLSFSGMISETQYF
TGTGCCAGCAGCTTCCGTTCTTTATCATTTAGCGGGATGATTTCGGAGACCCAGTACTTC
>TRBV6-5|.|few|TRBJ1-4|14
CASSPNRDREKLFF
TGTGCCAGCAGCCCAAACAGGGACCGGGAAAAACTGTTTTTT
>TRBV21-1|.|.|TRBJ2-7|15
CASSRRIAGVSEQYF
TGTGCCAGCAGCAGAAGGATAGCGGGAGTATCCGAGCAGTACTTC
>TRBV5-1|.|.|TRBJ1-5|15
CASSPHLEGDQPQHF
TGCGCCAGCAGCCCCCATTTGGAAGGGGATCAGCCCCAGCATTTT
>TRBV25-1|.|.|TRBJ1-2|15
CASSESGVGIYGYTF
TGTGCCAGCAGTGAATCGGGGGTCGGAATCTATGGCTACACCTTC
>TRBV5-1|.|.|TRBJ1-6|16
CASSLVTDVKNSPLHF
TGCGCCAGCAGCTTGGTCACAGATGTAAAGAATTCACCCCTCCACTTT
>TRBV7-9|TRBD1|.|TRBJ1-1|16
CASSYPGQGWDTEAFF
TGTGCCAGCAGTTATCCGGGACAGGGGTGGGACACTGAAGCTTTCTTT
>TRBV2|.|.|TRBJ1-4|16
CASNKMGLLTNEKLFF
TGTGCCAGCAACAAAATGGGGCTTTTAACTAATGAAAAACTGTTTTTT
>TRBV6-1|.|.|TRBJ2-4|14
CASSEPGNKNIQYF
TGTGCCAGCAGTGAACCAGGGAACAAAAACATTCAGTACTTC
>TRBV11-2|TRBD1|.|TRBJ2-5|17
CASSPQMLTGGQETQYF
TGTGCCAGCAGCCCCCAGATGTTGACAGGGGGACAAGAGACCCAGTACTTC
>TRBV19|.|.|TRBJ2-1|14
CASSAGGKANEQFF
TGTGCCAGTAGTGCAGGGGGGAAGGCTAATGAGCAGTTCTTC
>TRBV5-4|.|.|TRBJ1-1|13
CASSLPVNTEAFF
TGTGCCAGCAGCTTGCCGGTGAACACTGAAGCTTTCTTT
>TRBV29-1|.|once|TRBJ2-5|12
CSVVSVQETQYF
TGCAGCGTTGTGTCCGTCCAAGAGACCCAGTACTTC
>TRBV7-9|.|few|TRBJ2-1|14
CASSLSLSYNEQFF
TGTGCCAGCAGCTTAAGCCTCTCCTACAATGAGCAGTTCTTC
>TRBV28|TRBD1|.|TRBJ1-5|16
CASSETGTLSNQPQHF
TGTGCCAGCAGTGAGACAGGGACACTGAGCAATCAGCCCCAGCATTTT
>TRBV25-1|.|once|TRBJ1-2|16
CASTSGRSGLIYGYTF
TGTGCCAGCACCTCAGGAAGGTCAGGGTTGATCTATGGCTACACCTTC